This T cell receptor beta chain was sequenced for a study of blood T cell repertoires in COVID-19. Details on this clone: The sample holds other DNA sequences that translate to the same CDR3.

V was shortened by 5 bases and J by 0 bases, with 7 bases between the two germline ends. The germline CDR1 and CDR2 sequences are SEHNR and FQNEAQ (reference sequence). The CDR3 sequence is 13 residues long. The protocol was immunoSEQ multiplex PCR, while the TCRdb copy is restricted to in-frame clones and leaves out a portion. The table includes 200,000 to 300,000 clones, 86% detected once. Sequenced material: PBMCs or T cells enriched from blood (not recorded which). The sequence derives from a woman under 30 who had recovered from COVID-19. This rearrangement joins TRBV7-9 to TRBJ1-1, with D unclear. This CDR3 reads CASSVTVNTEAFF. The CDR3 DNA sequence: TGTGCCAGCAGCGTAACAGTGAACACTGAAGCTTTCTTT.